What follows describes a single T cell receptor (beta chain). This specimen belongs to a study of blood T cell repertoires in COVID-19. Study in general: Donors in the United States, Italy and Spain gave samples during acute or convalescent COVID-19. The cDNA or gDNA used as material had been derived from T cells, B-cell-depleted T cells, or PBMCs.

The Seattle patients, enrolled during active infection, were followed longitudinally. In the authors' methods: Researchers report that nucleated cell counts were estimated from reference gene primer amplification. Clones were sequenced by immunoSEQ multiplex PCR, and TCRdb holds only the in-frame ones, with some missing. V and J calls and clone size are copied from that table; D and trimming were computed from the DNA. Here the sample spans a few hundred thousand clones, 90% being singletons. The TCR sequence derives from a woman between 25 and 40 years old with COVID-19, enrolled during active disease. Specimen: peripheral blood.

This CDR3 reads CASRLDGANYGYTF. CDR3 nucleotide sequence: TGTGCCAGCAGACTAGACGGAGCTAACTATGGCTACACCTTC. The rearrangement joins TRBV2 to TRBJ1-2; D uncertain. In germline, CDR1 is SNHLY, CDR2 FYNNEI. The CDR3 loop spans 14 amino acids. V lost 6 bases and J lost 0, with 11 bases in between.